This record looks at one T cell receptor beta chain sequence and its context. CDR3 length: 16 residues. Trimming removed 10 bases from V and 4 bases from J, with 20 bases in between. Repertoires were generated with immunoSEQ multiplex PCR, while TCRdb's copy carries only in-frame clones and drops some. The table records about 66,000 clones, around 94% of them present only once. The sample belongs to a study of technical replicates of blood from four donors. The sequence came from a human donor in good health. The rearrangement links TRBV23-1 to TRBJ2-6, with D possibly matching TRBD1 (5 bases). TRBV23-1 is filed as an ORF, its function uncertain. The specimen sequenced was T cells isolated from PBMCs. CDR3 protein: CATRRRDLRGANVLTF. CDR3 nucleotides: TGCGCCACCCGGCGCAGGGATTTGAGGGGGGCCAACGTCCTGACTTTC.